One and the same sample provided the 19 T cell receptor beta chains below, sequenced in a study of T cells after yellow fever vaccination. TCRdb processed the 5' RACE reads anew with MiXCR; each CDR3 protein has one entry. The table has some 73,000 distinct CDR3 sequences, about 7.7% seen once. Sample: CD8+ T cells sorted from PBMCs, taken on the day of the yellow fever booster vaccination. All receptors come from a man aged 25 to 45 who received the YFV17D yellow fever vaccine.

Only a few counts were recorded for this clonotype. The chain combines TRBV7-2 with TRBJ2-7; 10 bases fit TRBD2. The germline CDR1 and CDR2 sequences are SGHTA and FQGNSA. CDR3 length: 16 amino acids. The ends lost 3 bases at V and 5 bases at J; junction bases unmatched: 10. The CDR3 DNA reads TGTGCCAGCAGCTTGCAAGCGGGAGGGCATATGGACGAGCAGTACTTC. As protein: CASSLQAGGHMDEQYF.

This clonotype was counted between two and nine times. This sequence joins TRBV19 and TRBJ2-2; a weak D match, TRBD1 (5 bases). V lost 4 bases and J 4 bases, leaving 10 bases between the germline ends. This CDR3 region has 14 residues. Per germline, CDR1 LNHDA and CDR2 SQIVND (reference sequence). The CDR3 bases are TGTGCCAGTAGTACGATAACAGGCACCGGGGAGCTGTTTTTT. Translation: CASSTITGTGELFF.

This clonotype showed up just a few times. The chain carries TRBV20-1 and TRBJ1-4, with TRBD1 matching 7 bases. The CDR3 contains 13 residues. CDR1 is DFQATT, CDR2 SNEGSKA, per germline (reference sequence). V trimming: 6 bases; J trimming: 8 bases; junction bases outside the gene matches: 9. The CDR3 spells CSALRDSDEKLFF. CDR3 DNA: TGCAGTGCCCTCCGGGACAGCGACGAAAAACTGTTTTTT.

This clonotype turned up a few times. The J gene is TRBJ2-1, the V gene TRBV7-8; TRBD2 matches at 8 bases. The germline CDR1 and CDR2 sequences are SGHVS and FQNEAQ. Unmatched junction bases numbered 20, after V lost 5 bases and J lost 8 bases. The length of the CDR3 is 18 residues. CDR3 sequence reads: CASSPHQGIAGYRDEQFF. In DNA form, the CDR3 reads TGTGCCAGCAGCCCCCACCAGGGGATAGCGGGATATCGCGATGAGCAGTTCTTC. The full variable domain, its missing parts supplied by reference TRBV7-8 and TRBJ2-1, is GAGVSQSPRYKVAKRGQDVALRCDPISGHVSLFWYQQALGQGPEFLTYFQNEAQLDKSGLPSDRFFAERPEGSVSTLKIQRTQQEDSAVYLCASSPHQGIAGYRDEQFFGPGTRLTVL.

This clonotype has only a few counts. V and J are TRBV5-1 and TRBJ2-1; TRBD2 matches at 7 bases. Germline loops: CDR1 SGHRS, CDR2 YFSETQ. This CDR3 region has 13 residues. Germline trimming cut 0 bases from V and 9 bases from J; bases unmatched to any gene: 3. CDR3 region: CASSLGGSGEQFF. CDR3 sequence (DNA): TGCGCCAGCAGCTTGGGCGGGAGCGGTGAGCAGTTCTTC. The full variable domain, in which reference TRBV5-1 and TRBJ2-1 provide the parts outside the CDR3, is KAGVTQTPRYLIKTRGQQVTLSCSPISGHRSVSWYQQTPGQGLQFLFEYFSETQRNKGNFPGRFSGRQFSNSRSEMNVSTLELGDSALYLCASSLGGSGEQFFGPGTRLTVL.

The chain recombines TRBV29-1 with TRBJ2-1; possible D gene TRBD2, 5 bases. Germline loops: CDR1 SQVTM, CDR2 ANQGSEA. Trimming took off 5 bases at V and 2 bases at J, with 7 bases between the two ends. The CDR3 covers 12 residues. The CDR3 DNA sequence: TGCAGCGTTAACGGGGCCTACAATGAGCAGTTCTTC. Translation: CSVNGAYNEQFF.

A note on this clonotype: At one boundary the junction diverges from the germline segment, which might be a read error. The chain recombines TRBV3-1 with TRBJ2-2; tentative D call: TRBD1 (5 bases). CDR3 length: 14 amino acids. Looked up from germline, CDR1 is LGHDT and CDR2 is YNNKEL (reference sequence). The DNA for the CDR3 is TGTGCCAGCAGTGCCAGACAGAACCCCGGGGAGCTGTTTTTT. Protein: CASSARQNPGELFF. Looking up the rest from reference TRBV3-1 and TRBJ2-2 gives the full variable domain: DTAVSQTPKYLVTQMGNDKSIKCEQNLGHDTMYWYKQDSKKFLKIMFSYNNKELIINETVPNRFSPKSPDKAHLNLHINSLELGDSAVYFCASSARQNPGELFFGEGSRLTVL.

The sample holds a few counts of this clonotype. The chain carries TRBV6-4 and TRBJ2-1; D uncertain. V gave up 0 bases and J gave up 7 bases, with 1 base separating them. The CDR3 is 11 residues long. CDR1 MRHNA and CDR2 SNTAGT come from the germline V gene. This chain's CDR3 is CASSDSNEQFF. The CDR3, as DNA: TGTGCCAGCAGTGACTCGAATGAGCAGTTCTTC.

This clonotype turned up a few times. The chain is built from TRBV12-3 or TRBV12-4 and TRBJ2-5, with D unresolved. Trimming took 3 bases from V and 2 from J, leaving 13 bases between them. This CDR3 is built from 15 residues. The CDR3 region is CASSFSVWAQETQYF. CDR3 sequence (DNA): TGTGCCAGCAGTTTCAGTGTGTGGGCGCAAGAGACCCAGTACTTC.

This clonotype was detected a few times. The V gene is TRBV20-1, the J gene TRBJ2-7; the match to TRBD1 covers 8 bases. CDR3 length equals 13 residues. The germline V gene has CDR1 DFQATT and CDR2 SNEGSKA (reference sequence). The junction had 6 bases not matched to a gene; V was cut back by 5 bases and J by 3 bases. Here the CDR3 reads CSAPTGEGYEQYF. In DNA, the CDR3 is TGCAGTGCTCCGACAGGGGAAGGCTACGAGCAGTACTTC.

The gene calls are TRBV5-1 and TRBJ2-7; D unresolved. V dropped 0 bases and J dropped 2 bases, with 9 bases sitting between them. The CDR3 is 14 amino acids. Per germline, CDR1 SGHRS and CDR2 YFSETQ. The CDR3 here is CASSLDGFTYEQYF. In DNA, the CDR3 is TGCGCCAGCAGCTTGGACGGCTTTACCTACGAGCAGTACTTC. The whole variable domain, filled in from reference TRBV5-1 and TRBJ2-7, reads KAGVTQTPRYLIKTRGQQVTLSCSPISGHRSVSWYQQTPGQGLQFLFEYFSETQRNKGNFPGRFSGRQFSNSRSEMNVSTLELGDSALYLCASSLDGFTYEQYFGPGTRLTVT.

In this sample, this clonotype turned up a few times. The CDR3 sequence is CASSKPRWVNTQYF. DNA of the CDR3: TGTGCCAGCAGCAAGCCCCGTTGGGTAAATACGCAGTATTTT. This chain joins TRBV21-1 and TRBJ2-3; the table's D gene call, TRBD1, was not cross checked with the DNA. TRBV21-1 is flagged as a pseudogene. CDR3 size: 14 residues.

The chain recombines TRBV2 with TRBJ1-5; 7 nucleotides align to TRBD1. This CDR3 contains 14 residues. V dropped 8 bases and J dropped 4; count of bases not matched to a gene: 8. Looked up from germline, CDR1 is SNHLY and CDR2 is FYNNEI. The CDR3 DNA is TGTGCCAGCGGAGGGGAGGGGGCTAATCAGCCCCAGCATTTT. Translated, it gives CASGGEGANQPQHF.

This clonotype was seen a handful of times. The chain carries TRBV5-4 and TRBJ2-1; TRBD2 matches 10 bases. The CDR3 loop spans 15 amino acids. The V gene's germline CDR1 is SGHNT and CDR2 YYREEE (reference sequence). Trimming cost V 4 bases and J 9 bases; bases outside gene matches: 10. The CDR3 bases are TGTGCCAGCAGCGCTCAGCGGGAGGGCCTTTCTGAGCAGTTCTTC. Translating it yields CASSAQREGLSEQFF.

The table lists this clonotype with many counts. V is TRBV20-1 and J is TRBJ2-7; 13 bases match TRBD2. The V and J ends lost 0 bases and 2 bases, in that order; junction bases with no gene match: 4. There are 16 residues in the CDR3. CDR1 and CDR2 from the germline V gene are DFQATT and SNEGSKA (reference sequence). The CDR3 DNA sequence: TGCAGTGCTAGAGACCCGGGACTAGCGGGAACCTACGAGCAGTACTTC. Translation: CSARDPGLAGTYEQYF.

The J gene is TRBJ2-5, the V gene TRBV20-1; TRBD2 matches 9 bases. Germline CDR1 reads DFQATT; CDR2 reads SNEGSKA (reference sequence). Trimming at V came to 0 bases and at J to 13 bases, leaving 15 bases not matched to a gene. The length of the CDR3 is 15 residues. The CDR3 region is CSARDYTLAGSFRYF. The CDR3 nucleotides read TGCAGTGCTAGAGATTATACTCTAGCGGGAAGTTTTAGGTACTTC.

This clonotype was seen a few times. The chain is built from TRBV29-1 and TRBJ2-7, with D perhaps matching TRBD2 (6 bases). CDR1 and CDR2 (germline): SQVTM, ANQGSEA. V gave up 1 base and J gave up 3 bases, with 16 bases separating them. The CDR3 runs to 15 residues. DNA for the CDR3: TGCAGCGTTGAAGGGGGAGGAGACTCTCACTACGAGCAGTACTTC. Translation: CSVEGGGDSHYEQYF.

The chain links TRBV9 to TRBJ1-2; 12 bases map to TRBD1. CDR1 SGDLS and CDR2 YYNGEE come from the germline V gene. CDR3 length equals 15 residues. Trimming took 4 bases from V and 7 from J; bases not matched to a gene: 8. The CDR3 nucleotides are TGTGCCAGCAGCCCGGGACAGGGGGCAGCCGGTGGCTACACCTTC. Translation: CASSPGQGAAGGYTF.

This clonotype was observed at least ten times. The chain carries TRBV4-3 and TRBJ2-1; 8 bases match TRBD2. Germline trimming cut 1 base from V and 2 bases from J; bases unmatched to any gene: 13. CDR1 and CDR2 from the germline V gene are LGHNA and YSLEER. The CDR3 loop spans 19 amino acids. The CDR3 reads CASSQGSGREATPYNEQFF. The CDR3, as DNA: TGCGCCAGCAGCCAAGGGTCCGGGCGGGAGGCCACCCCCTACAATGAGCAGTTCTTC.